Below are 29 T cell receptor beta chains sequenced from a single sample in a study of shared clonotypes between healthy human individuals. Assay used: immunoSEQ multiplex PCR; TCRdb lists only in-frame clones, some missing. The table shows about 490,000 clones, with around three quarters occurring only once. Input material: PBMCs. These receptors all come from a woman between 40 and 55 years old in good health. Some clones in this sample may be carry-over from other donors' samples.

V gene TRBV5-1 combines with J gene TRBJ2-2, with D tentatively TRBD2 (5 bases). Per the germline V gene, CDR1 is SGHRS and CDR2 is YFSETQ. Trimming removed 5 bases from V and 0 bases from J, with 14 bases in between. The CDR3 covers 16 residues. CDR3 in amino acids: CASSPRGNSNTGELFF. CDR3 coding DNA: TGCGCCAGCAGTCCCCGGGGTAACTCGAACACCGGGGAGCTGTTTTTT.

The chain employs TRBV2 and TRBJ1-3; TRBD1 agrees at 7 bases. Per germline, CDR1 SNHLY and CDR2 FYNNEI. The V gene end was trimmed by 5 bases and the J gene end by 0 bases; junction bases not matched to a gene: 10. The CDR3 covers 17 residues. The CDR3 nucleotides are TGTGCCAGCAGTCGGCGACAGGGAGCCACCTCTGGAAACACCATATATTTT. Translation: CASSRRQGATSGNTIYF.

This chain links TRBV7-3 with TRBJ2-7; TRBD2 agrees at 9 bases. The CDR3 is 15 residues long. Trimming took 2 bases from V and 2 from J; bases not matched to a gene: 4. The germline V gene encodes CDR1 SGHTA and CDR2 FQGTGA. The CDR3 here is CASSLLAGAAYEQYF. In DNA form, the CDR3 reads TGTGCCAGCAGCTTATTAGCGGGAGCGGCCTACGAGCAGTACTTC.

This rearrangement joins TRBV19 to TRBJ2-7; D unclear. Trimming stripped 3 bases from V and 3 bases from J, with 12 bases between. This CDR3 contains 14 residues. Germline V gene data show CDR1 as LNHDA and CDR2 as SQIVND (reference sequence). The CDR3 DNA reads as TGTGCCAGTAGTATGTGGGGAATGTTCTACGAGCAGTACTTC. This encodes CASSMWGMFYEQYF.

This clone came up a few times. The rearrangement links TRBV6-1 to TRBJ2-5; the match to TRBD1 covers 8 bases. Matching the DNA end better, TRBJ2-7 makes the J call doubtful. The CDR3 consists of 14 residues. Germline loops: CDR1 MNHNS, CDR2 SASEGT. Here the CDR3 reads CASRGDRYSYEQYF. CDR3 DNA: TGTGCCAGCAGGGGGGACAGGTATTCATACGAGCAGTACTTC.

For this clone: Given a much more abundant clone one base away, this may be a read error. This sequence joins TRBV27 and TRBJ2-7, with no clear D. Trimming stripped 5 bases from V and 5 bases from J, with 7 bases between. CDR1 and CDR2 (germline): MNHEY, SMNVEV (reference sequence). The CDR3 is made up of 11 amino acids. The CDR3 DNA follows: TGTGCCAGCAGTAAGGGCGACGAGCAGTACTTC. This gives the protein CASSKGDEQYF.

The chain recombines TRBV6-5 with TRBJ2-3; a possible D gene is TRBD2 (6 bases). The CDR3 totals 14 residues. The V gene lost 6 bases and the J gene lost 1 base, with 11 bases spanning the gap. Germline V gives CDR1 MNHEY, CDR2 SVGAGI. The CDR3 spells CASRETGGTDTQYF. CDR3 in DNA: TGTGCCAGCAGAGAAACGGGAGGCACAGATACGCAGTATTTT.

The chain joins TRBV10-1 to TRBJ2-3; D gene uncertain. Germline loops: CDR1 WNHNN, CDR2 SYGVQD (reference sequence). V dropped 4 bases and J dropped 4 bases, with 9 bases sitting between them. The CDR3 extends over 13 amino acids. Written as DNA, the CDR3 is TGCGCCAGCAGTGGGCAGCGCGCAGATACGCAGTATTTT. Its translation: CASSGQRADTQYF.

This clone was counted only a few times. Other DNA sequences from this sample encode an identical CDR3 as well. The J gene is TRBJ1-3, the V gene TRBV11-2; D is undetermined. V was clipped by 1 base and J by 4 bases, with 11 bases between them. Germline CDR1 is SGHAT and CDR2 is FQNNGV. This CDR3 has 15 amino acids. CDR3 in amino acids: CASSLAGDLGNTIYF. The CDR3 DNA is TGTGCCAGCAGCTTAGCCGGGGATCTCGGAAACACCATATATTTT.

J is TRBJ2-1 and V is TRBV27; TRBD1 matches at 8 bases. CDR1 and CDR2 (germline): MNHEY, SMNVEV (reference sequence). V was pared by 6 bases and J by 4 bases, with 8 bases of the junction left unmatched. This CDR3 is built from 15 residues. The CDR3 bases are TGTGCCAGCAGCCCGGACAGGGAGGCGTACAATGAGCAGTTCTTC. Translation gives CASSPDREAYNEQFF.

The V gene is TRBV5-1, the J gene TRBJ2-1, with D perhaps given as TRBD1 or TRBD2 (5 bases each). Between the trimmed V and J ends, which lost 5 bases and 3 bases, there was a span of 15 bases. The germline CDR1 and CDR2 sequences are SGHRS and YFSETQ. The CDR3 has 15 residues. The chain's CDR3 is CASSGGEYSYNEQFF. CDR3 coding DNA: TGCGCCAGCAGTGGGGGAGAGTATAGCTACAATGAGCAGTTCTTC.

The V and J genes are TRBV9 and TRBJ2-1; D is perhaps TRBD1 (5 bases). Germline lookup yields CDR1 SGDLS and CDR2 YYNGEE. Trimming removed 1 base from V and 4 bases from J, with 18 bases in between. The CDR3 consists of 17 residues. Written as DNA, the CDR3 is TGTGCCAGCAGCGTAAGTTTCCAGGGTGTGACATACAATGAGCAGTTCTTC. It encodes CASSVSFQGVTYNEQFF.

The CDR3 region has the DNA TGTGCCAGCAGGGGAAGGGGACAACGCCAAGGTAAACTGTTTTTT. Translating gives CASRGRGQRQGKLFF. The rearrangement joins TRBV28 to TRBJ1-4; tentatively, D is TRBD1 (6 bases). The CDR3 extends over 15 amino acids. V was shortened by 6 bases and J by 11 bases, with 22 bases between the two germline ends. Per germline, CDR1 MDHEN and CDR2 SYDVKM.

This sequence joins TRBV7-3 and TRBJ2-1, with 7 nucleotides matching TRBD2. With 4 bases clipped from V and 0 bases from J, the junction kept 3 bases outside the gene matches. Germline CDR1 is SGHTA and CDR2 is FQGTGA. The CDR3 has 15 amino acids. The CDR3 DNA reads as TGTGCCAGCAGCTCAGGACTAGGCTCCTACAATGAGCAGTTCTTC. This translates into CASSSGLGSYNEQFF.

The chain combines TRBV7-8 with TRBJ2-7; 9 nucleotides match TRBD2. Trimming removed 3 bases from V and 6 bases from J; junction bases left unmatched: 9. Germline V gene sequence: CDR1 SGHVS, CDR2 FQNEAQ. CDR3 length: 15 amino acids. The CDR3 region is CASSLDLAGVVEQYF. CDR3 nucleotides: TGTGCCAGCAGCTTGGATTTAGCGGGAGTGGTCGAGCAGTACTTC.

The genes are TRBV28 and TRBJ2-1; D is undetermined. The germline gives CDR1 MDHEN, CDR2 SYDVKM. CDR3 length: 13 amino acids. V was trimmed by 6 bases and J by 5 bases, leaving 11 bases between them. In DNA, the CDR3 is TGTGCCAGCAGCCCCTGGTCTGACAATGAGCAGTTCTTC. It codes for CASSPWSDNEQFF.

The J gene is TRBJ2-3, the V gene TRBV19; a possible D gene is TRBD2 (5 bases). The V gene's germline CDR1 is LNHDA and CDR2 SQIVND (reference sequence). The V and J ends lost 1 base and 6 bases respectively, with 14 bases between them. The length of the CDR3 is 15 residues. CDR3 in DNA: TGTGCCAGTAGTATAGGGACCGCGCCGGGGGATACGCAGTATTTT. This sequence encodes CASSIGTAPGDTQYF.

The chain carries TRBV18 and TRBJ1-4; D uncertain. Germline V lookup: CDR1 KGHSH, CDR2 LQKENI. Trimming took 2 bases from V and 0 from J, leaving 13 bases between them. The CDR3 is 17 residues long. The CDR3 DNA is TGTGCCAGCTCACCAGAGTCGGACCGTGCAACTAATGAAAAACTGTTTTTT. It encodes CASSPESDRATNEKLFF.

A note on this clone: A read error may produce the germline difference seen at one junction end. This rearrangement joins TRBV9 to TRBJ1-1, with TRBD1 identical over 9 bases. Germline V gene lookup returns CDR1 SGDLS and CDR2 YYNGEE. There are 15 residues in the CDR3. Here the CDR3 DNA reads TGTGCTAGCATTATACAGGGGGCTGCGAACACTGAAGCTTTCTTT. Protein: CASIIQGAANTEAFF.

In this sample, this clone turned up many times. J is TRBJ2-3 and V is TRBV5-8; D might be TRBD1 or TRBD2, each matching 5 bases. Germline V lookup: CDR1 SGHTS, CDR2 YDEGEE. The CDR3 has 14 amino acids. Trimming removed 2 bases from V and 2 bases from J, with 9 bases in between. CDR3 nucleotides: TGTGCCAGCAGCTTATCAGGGACCACAGATACGCAGTATTTT. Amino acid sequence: CASSLSGTTDTQYF.

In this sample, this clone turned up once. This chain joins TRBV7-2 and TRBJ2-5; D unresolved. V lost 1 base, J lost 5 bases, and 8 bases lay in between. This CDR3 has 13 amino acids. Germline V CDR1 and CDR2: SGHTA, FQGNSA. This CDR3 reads CASSLGFSETQYF. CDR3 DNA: TGTGCCAGCAGCTTAGGGTTCAGCGAGACCCAGTACTTC.

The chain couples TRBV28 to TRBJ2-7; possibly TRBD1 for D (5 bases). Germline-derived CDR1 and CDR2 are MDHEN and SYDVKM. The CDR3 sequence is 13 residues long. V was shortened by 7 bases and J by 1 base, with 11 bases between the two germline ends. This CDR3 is CASTLPGSYEQYF. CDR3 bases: TGTGCCAGCACTCTTCCAGGGTCCTACGAGCAGTACTTC.

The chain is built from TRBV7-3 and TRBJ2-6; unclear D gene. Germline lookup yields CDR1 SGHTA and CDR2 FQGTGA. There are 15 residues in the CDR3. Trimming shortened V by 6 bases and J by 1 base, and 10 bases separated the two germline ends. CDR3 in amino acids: CASRASISGANVLTF. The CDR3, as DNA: TGTGCCAGCAGGGCCTCAATATCTGGGGCCAACGTCCTGACTTTC.

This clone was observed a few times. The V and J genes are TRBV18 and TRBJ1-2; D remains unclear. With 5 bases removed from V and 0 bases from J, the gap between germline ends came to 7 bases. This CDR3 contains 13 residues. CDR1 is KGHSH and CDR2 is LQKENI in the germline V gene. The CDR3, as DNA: TGTGCCAGCTCAGCCGGGGCTAACTATGGCTACACCTTC. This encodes CASSAGANYGYTF.

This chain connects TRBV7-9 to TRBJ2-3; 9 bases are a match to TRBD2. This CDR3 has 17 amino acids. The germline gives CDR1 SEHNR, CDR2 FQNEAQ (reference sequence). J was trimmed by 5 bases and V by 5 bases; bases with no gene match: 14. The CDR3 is CASSPRWAGGPGDTQYF. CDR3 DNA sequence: TGTGCCAGCAGCCCCCGCTGGGCGGGAGGGCCCGGAGATACGCAGTATTTT.

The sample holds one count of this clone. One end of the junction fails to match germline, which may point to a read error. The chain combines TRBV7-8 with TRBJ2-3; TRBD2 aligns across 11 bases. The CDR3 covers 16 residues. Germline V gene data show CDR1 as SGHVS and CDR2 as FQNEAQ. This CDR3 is CASSPKLAGGTDMQYF. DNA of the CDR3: TGTGCCAGCAGCCCAAAGCTAGCGGGAGGCACAGATATGCAGTATTTT.

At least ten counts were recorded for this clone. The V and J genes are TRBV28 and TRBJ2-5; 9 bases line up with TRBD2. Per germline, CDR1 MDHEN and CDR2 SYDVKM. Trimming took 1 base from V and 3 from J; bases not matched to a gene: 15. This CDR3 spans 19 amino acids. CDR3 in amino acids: CASSLSVWGLAGIKETQYF. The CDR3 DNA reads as TGTGCCAGCAGTTTATCGGTCTGGGGGCTAGCGGGAATTAAAGAGACCCAGTACTTC.

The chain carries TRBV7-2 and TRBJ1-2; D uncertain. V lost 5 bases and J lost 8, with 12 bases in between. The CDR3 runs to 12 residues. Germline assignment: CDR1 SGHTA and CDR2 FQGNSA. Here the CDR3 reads CASSKLERGYTF. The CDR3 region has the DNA TGTGCCAGCAGCAAGCTCGAGAGGGGCTACACCTTC.

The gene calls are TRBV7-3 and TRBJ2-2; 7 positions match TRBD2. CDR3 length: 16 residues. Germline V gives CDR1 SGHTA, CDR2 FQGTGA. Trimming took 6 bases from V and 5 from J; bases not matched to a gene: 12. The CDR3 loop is CASSTRAGVTTGELFF. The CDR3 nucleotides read TGTGCCAGCAGTACGAGGGCGGGAGTGACGACCGGGGAGCTGTTTTTT. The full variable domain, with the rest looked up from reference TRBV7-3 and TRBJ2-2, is GAGVSQTPSNKVTEKGKYVELRCDPISGHTALYWYRQSLGQGPEFLIYFQGTGAADDSGLPNDRFFAVRPEGSVSTLKIQRTERGDSAVYLCASSTRAGVTTGELFFGEGSRLTVL.